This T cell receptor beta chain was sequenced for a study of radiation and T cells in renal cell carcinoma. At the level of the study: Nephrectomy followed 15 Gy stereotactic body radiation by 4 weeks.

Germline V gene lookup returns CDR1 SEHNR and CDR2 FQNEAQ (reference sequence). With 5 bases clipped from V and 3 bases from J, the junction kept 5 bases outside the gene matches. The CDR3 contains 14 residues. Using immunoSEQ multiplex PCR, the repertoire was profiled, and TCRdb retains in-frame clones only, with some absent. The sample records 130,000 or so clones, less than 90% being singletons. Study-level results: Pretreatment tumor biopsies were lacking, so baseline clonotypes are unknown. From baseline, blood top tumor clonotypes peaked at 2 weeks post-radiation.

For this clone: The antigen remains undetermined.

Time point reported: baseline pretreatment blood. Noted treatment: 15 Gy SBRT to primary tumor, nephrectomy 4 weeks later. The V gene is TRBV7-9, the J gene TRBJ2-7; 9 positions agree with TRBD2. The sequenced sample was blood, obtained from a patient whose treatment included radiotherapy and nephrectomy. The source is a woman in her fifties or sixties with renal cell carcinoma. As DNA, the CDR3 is TGTGCCAGCAGCCTCGGGACTAGCAGCTACGAGCAGTACTTC. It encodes CASSLGTSSYEQYF.